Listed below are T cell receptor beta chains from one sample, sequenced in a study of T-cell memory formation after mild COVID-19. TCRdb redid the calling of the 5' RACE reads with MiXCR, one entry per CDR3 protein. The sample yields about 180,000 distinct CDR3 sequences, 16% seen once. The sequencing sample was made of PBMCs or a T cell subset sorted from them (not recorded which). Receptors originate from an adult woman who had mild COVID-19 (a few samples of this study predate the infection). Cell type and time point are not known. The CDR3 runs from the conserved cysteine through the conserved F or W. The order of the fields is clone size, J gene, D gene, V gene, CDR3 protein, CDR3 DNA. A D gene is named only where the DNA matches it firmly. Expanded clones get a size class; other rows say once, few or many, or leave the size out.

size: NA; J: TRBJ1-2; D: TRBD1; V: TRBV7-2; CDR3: CASSSYRTGNDGYTF; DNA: TGTGCCAGCAGCTCCTACAGGACAGGGAATGATGGCTACACCTTC
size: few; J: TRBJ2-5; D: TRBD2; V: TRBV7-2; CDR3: CASSRRTSGVRQETQYF; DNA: TGTGCCAGCAGCAGACGGACTAGCGGGGTGCGCCAAGAGACCCAGTACTTC
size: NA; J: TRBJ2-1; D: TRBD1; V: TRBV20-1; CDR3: CSARDWTGSSYNEQFF; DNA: TGCAGTGCTAGGGATTGGACAGGAAGCTCCTACAATGAGCAGTTCTTC
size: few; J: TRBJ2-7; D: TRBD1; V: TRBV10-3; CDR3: CATTGTAYEQYF; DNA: TGTGCCACGACCGGGACAGCGTACGAGCAGTACTTC
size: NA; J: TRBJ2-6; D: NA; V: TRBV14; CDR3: CASSHGHSGANVLTF; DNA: TGTGCCAGCAGCCACGGGCACTCTGGGGCCAACGTCCTGACTTTC
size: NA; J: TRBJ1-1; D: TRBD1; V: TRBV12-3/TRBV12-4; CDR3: CASTTGQGDGAFF; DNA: TGTGCCAGCACTACGGGACAGGGGGACGGAGCTTTCTTT
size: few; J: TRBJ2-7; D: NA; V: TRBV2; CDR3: CASSEEVHLQYF; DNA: TGTGCCAGCAGTGAAGAGGTGCATCTGCAGTACTTC
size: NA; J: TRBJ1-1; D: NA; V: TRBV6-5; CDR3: CASSYSGGLNTEAFF; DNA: TGTGCCAGCAGTTACTCAGGGGGGTTGAACACTGAAGCTTTCTTT
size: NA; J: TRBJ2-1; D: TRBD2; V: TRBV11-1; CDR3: CASSSGLAGGDEQFF; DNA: TGTGCCAGCAGCTCGGGACTAGCGGGGGGAGATGAGCAGTTCTTC
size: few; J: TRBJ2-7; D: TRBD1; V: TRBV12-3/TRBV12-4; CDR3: CASSPGTGSSEQYF; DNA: TGTGCCAGCAGTCCCGGGACAGGGTCAAGCGAGCAGTACTTC
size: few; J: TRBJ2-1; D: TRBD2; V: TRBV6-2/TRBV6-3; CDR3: CASSFSGSAEAYNEQFF; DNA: TGTGCCAGCAGTTTCAGCGGGAGCGCTGAGGCCTACAATGAGCAGTTCTTC
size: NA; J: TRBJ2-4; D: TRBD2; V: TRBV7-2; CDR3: CASSIPGLALAKNIQYF; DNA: TGTGCCAGCAGCATACCGGGACTAGCGTTAGCCAAAAACATTCAGTACTTC
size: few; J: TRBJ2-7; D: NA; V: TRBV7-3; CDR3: CASSLSGMGNEQYF; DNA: TGTGCCAGCAGCTTGTCCGGGATGGGCAACGAGCAGTACTTC
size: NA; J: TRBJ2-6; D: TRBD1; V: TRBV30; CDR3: CAWSFIFGTGVSSGANGLTF; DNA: TGTGCCTGGAGTTTTATTTTTGGGACAGGGGTTTCCTCTGGGGCCAACGGCCTGACTTTC
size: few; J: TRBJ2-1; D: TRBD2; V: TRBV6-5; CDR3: CASTKGTSGSDEQFF; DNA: TGTGCCAGCACCAAAGGGACTAGCGGGAGTGATGAGCAGTTCTTC
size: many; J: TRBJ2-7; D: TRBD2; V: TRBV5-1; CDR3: CASSLDGTSTYEQYF; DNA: TGCGCCAGCAGCTTGGACGGGACTAGCACCTACGAGCAGTACTTC
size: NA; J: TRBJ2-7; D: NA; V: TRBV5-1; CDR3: CASSLTFSGYEQYF; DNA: TGCGCCAGCAGCCTGACATTCTCGGGGTACGAGCAGTACTTC